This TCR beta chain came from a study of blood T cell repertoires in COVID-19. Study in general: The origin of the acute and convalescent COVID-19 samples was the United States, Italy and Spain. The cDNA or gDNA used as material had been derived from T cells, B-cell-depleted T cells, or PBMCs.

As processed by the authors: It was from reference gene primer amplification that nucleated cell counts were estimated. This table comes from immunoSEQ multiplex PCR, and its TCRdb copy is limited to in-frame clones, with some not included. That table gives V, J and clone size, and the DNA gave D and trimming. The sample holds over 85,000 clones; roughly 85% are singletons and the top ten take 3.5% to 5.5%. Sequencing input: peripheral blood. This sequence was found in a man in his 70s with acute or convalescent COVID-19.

The DNA of the CDR3 is TGCGCCAGCAGCTCGTCCGGGACAGGAGCAGATACGCAGTATTTT. Translating gives CASSSSGTGADTQYF. The genes are TRBV5-1 and TRBJ2-3, with TRBD1 matching 8 bases. The CDR3 runs 15 residues. Germline values: CDR1 SGHRS, CDR2 YFSETQ. With V trimmed by 3 bases and J by 4 bases, 7 bases remained unmatched.